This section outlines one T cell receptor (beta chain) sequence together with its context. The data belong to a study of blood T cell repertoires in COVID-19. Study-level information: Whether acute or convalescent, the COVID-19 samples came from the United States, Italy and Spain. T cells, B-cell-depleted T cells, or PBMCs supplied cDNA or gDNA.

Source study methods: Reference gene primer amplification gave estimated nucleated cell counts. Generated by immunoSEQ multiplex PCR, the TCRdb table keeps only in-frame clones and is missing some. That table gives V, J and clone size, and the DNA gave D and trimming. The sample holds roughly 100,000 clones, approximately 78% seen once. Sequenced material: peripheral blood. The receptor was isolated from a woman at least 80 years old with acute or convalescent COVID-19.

The CDR3 spells CAIRASADTQYF. CDR3 sequence (DNA): TGTGCCATCCGGGCTAGCGCAGATACGCAGTATTTT. The gene calls are TRBV10-3 and TRBJ2-3; D perhaps matches TRBD2 (6 bases). Trimming stripped 8 bases from V and 4 bases from J, with 10 bases between. CDR1 and CDR2 from the germline V gene are ENHRY and SYGVKD. The CDR3 has 12 residues.